These 17 T cell receptor beta chains were all obtained from the same sample, sequenced in a study of shared T cell receptors in the human thymus. Sequencing was performed with immunoSEQ multiplex PCR; in TCRdb, only in-frame clones are kept and a portion is missing. Here the sample spans about 660,000 clones, 70% to 90% being singletons. These same records also appear under a second study, on human thymus T cells.

The material sequenced was thymocytes. These receptors were obtained from a boy in the first two years of life with a congenital heart defect.

The chain has TRBV9 and TRBJ1-1; no clear D. The V gene's germline CDR1 is SGDLS and CDR2 YYNGEE. V lost 0 bases, J lost 1 base, and 4 bases lay in between. This CDR3 contains 13 residues. In DNA form, the CDR3 reads TGTGCCAGCAGCGTAGGGAGGAACACTGAAGCTTTCTTT. Residues: CASSVGRNTEAFF.

The J gene is TRBJ1-6, the V gene TRBV28; 9 bases agree with TRBD1. With 6 bases clipped from V and 8 bases from J, the junction kept 8 bases outside the gene matches. Per the germline V gene, CDR1 is MDHEN and CDR2 is SYDVKM. The CDR3 is made up of 15 amino acids. The CDR3 loop is CASSLTRDRDSPLHF. The CDR3 DNA is TGTGCCAGCAGCCTGACCCGGGACAGGGATTCACCCCTCCACTTT.

This clone was seen just once. Germline and junction disagree at one end, which may indicate a read error. This sample also contains other DNA sequences that code for the same CDR3. The V and J genes are TRBV15 and TRBJ1-6; a possible D gene is TRBD1 (6 bases). The length of the CDR3 is 16 residues. Germline V gives CDR1 LNHNV, CDR2 YYDKDF (reference sequence). The CDR3 DNA sequence: TGTGCCACCAGCAGGAGGACGGGGGGCCTAAATTCCCCCCTCCACTTT. Translated: CATSRRTGGLNSPLHF.

This chain's CDR3 is CATSRAMANEKLFF. The DNA for the CDR3 is TGTGCCACCAGCAGAGCTATGGCTAATGAAAAACTGTTTTTT. This chain joins TRBV15 and TRBJ1-4, with no clear D. The germline V gene encodes CDR1 LNHNV and CDR2 YYDKDF (reference sequence). Between the trimmed V and J ends, which lost 1 base and 3 bases, there was a span of 6 bases. The CDR3 consists of 14 residues.

The chain combines TRBV10-2 with TRBJ2-7, with D perhaps matching TRBD2 (6 bases). Germline CDR1 is WSHSY and CDR2 is SAAADI. This CDR3 is 14 amino acids long. The V end lost 7 bases, the J end lost 4 bases, and 17 bases lay between the germline ends. The CDR3 nucleotides are TGCGCCAGCAACCATCCCGGGACTTCATACGAGCAGTACTTC. It yields the protein CASNHPGTSYEQYF.

The J gene is TRBJ1-5, the V gene TRBV7-6; TRBD1 matches at 8 bases. V shed 6 bases, J shed 10 bases, and the junction held 17 bases outside the gene matches. This CDR3 contains 16 residues. Per the germline V gene, CDR1 is SGHVS and CDR2 is FNYEAQ. CDR3 in amino acids: CASSFGPGQENGPQHF. CDR3 DNA: TGTGCCAGCAGTTTCGGTCCGGGACAGGAGAACGGACCCCAGCATTTT.

V usage is TRBV19 and J usage is TRBJ2-1; no definite D call. Trimming left V 6 bases short and J 5 bases short, with 8 bases between. CDR3 length: 12 residues. From germline, CDR1 is LNHDA and CDR2 SQIVND (reference sequence). In DNA form, the CDR3 reads TGTGCCAGTAGCGTTCTTAACAATGAGCAGTTCTTC. It encodes CASSVLNNEQFF.

The genes are TRBV28 and TRBJ1-2; 8 bases match TRBD1. This CDR3 region has 15 residues. Trimming cost V 6 bases and J 7 bases; bases outside gene matches: 13. In germline, CDR1 is MDHEN, CDR2 SYDVKM. CDR3: CASSRRDRWPRGYTF. CDR3 in DNA: TGTGCCAGCAGCCGTCGGGACAGGTGGCCCCGTGGCTACACCTTC.

The V call is TRBV21-1, the J call TRBJ2-7; the D call of TRBD2 is as the table states it, not checked on the DNA. TRBV21-1 is a pseudogene. The CDR3 runs 11 residues. CDR3 amino acids: CASSNRDEQYF. CDR3 nucleotides: TGTGCCAGCAGCAACCGGGACGAGCAGTACTTC.

The rearrangement joins TRBV11-2 to TRBJ2-5; 13 bases fit TRBD2. The V and J ends lost 5 bases and 4 bases, in that order; junction bases with no gene match: 10. The germline gives CDR1 SGHAT, CDR2 FQNNGV. The CDR3 has 17 amino acids. The CDR3 DNA sequence: TGTGCCAGCAGCCCGCCCCCGACTAGCGGGGGGCGAGAGACCCAGTACTTC. As protein: CASSPPPTSGGRETQYF.

Worth noting for this clone: One end of the junction varies from germline; a read error may be responsible. V usage is TRBV5-1 and J usage is TRBJ2-1; TRBD1 agrees at 12 bases. This CDR3 has 15 residues. The V gene's germline CDR1 is SGHRS and CDR2 YFSETQ. The CDR3 DNA reads as TGCGCCAGCAGCTTTAGGGACAGGGGGCTGGATGAGCAGCTCTTC. The encoded protein is CASSFRDRGLDEQLF.

V is TRBV30 and J is TRBJ1-2; 7 bases match TRBD1. The CDR3 spans 17 residues. V lost 3 bases to trimming and J lost 0 bases; unmatched junction nucleotides: 13. Germline assignment: CDR1 GTSNPN and CDR2 SVGIG (reference sequence). The CDR3 reads CAWSPSDRPPTNYGYTF. CDR3 DNA: TGTGCCTGGAGCCCTTCGGACAGGCCCCCTACTAACTATGGCTACACCTTC.

V usage is TRBV19 and J usage is TRBJ2-7, with D tentatively TRBD1 (5 bases). This CDR3 comprises 14 residues. CDR1 is LNHDA, CDR2 SQIVND, per germline (reference sequence). Trimming cost V 5 bases and J 2 bases, with 13 bases left between them. The CDR3: CASSPTTGAYEQYF. For the CDR3, the DNA is TGTGCCAGTAGTCCCACAACAGGTGCCTACGAGCAGTACTTC.

This chain connects TRBV28 to TRBJ1-4; D is unclear. This CDR3 has 11 amino acids. Germline-derived CDR1 and CDR2 are MDHEN and SYDVKM. The V end was cut by 5 bases, the J end by 4 bases, with 2 bases between. CDR3 residues: CASSRNEKLFF. The DNA of the CDR3 is TGTGCCAGCAGTCGTAATGAAAAACTGTTTTTT.

The chain links TRBV28 to TRBJ1-2; 9 positions agree with TRBD1. The CDR3 contains 16 residues. V was pared by 6 bases and J by 6 bases, with 14 bases of the junction left unmatched. Germline-derived CDR1 and CDR2 are MDHEN and SYDVKM. CDR3 coding DNA: TGTGCCAGCAGCCGATGGGGGACAGGGAGCAAGGATGGCTACACCTTC. Protein product: CASSRWGTGSKDGYTF.

This clone was detected only once. This chain joins TRBV7-6 and TRBJ2-3; D remains ambiguous. V was shortened by 1 base and J by 2 bases, with 10 bases between the two germline ends. Looked up from germline, CDR1 is SGHVS and CDR2 is FNYEAQ. This CDR3 spans 15 amino acids. CDR3 amino acids: CASSLERANTDTQYF. As DNA, the CDR3 is TGTGCCAGCAGCTTAGAACGCGCCAACACAGATACGCAGTATTTT. The full variable domain, in which reference TRBV7-6 and TRBJ2-3 provide the parts outside the CDR3, is GAGVSQSPRYKVTKRGQDVALRCDPISGHVSLYWYRQALGQGPEFLTYFNYEAQQDKSGLPNDRFSAERPEGSISTLTIQRTEQRDSAMYRCASSLERANTDTQYFGPGTRLTVL.

The rearrangement links TRBV5-1 to TRBJ2-7; 12 nucleotides agree with TRBD1. Germline trimming cut 5 bases from V and 7 bases from J; bases unmatched to any gene: 10. The CDR3 sequence is 15 residues long. CDR1 SGHRS and CDR2 YFSETQ come from the germline V gene. Here the CDR3 DNA reads TGCGCCAGCAGATTACCGGGACAGGGGGCAGGAGAGCAGTACTTC. Protein sequence: CASRLPGQGAGEQYF. The full variable domain, rest sourced from reference TRBV5-1 and TRBJ2-7, is KAGVTQTPRYLIKTRGQQVTLSCSPISGHRSVSWYQQTPGQGLQFLFEYFSETQRNKGNFPGRFSGRQFSNSRSEMNVSTLELGDSALYLCASRLPGQGAGEQYFGPGTRLTVT.